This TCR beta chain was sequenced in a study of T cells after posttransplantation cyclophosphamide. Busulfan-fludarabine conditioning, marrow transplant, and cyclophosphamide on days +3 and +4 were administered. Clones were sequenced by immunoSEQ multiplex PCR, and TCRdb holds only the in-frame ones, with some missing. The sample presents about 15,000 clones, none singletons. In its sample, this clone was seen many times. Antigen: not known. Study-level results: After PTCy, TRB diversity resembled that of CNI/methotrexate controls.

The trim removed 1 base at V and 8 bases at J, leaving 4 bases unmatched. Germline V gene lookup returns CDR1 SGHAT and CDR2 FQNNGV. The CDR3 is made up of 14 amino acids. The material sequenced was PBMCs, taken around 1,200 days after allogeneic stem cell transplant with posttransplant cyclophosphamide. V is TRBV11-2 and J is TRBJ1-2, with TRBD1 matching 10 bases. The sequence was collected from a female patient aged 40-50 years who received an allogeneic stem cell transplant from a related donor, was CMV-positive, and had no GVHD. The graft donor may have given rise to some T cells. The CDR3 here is CASSLGDRGRGYTF. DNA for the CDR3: TGTGCCAGCAGCTTAGGGGACAGGGGAAGAGGCTACACCTTC.